Detailed here is one T cell receptor (beta chain). The data were taken from a study of blood T cell repertoires in COVID-19. On the study more broadly: The origin of the acute and convalescent COVID-19 samples was the United States, Italy and Spain. Sample material is recorded as cDNA or gDNA derived from T cells, B-cell-depleted T cells, or PBMCs.

In the original workflow: How many nucleated cells were present was estimated from reference gene primer amplification. Repertoires were generated with immunoSEQ multiplex PCR, while TCRdb's copy carries only in-frame clones and drops some. For V, J and clone size, that table is used; D and trimming come from the DNA. The sample consists of about 140,000 clones, roughly 90% of them appearing once. Sequenced sample: peripheral blood. The sequence came from a man between 70 and 80 years old with acute or convalescent COVID-19.

The CDR3 sequence: CAISARGANQETQYF. CDR3 in DNA: TGTGCCATCAGTGCCAGGGGGGCTAACCAAGAGACCCAGTACTTC. The chain joins TRBV10-3 to TRBJ2-5; possible D gene TRBD1, 7 bases. Germline V gene sequence: CDR1 ENHRY, CDR2 SYGVKD. Trimming removed 4 bases from V and 0 bases from J, with 12 bases in between. There are 15 residues in the CDR3.